The rows below give T cell receptor beta chains drawn from one sample of a study of blood T cell repertoires in COVID-19. Only in-frame clones appear in the TCRdb table, and some are missing; sequencing was by immunoSEQ multiplex PCR. The table has some 210,000 clones, roughly 86% seen once. The specimen sequenced was peripheral blood. Receptors originate from a woman between 65 and 79 years old with active or convalescent COVID-19. CDR3s include the opening cysteine and the closing phenylalanine or tryptophan. The D gene is left open where the match is weak. Size is omitted from some rows. Given values are once, few, many or a class for expanded clones.

V gene: TRBV5-1
J gene: TRBJ1-1
D gene: TRBD1
clone size: -
CDR3 DNA: TGCGCCAGCAATAGACAGGGGGGGACTGAAGCTTTCTTT
CDR3 protein: CASNRQGGTEAFF

V gene: TRBV6-1
J gene: TRBJ2-7
D gene: TRBD2
clone size: -
CDR3 DNA: TGTGCCAGCAGTGAGTCTCGGACTAGCGGGCCCTACGAGCAGTACTTC
CDR3 protein: CASSESRTSGPYEQYF

V gene: TRBV28
J gene: TRBJ2-7
D gene: TRBD2
clone size: -
CDR3 DNA: TGTGCCAGCAGTACCCCCACAGCGGGGGCTTACGAGCAGTACTTC
CDR3 protein: CASSTPTAGAYEQYF

V gene: TRBV7-9
J gene: TRBJ2-3
D gene: TRBD2
clone size: -
CDR3 DNA: TGTGCCAGCAGCTCTTGGCATCAATTGGGACTAGCGAAGGATACGCAGTATTTT
CDR3 protein: CASSSWHQLGLAKDTQYF

V gene: TRBV2
J gene: TRBJ2-3
D gene: TRBD1
clone size: many
CDR3 DNA: TGTGCCAGCAGTGAATTACTGACAGGGTTGTGGGATACGCAGTATTTT
CDR3 protein: CASSELLTGLWDTQYF

V gene: TRBV6-5
J gene: TRBJ1-4
D gene: TRBD1
clone size: few
CDR3 DNA: TGTGCCAGCAGTTATACAGGGGGAAGGCAAAAACTGTTTTTT
CDR3 protein: CASSYTGGRQKLFF

V gene: TRBV7-3
J gene: TRBJ2-5
D gene: TRBD2
clone size: -
CDR3 DNA: TGTGCCAGCAGCCCGCCGGGGGGGGAGACCCAGTACTTC
CDR3 protein: CASSPPGGETQYF

V gene: TRBV18
J gene: TRBJ2-7
D gene: -
clone size: -
CDR3 DNA: TGTGCCAGCTCACCACCGGGCAGGGGTGCCTACGAGCAGTACTTC
CDR3 protein: CASSPPGRGAYEQYF

V gene: TRBV5-6
J gene: TRBJ1-3
D gene: TRBD1
clone size: -
CDR3 DNA: TGTGCCAGCAGCTTGCAGGGGGCAACCTCTGGAAACACCATATATTTT
CDR3 protein: CASSLQGATSGNTIYF

V gene: TRBV18
J gene: TRBJ1-4
D gene: -
clone size: -
CDR3 DNA: TGTGCCAGCTCACCAACGAGCACGACAACTAATGAAAAACTGTTTTTT
CDR3 protein: CASSPTSTTTNEKLFF

V gene: TRBV7-9
J gene: TRBJ2-4
D gene: TRBD1
clone size: few
CDR3 DNA: TGTGCCAGCAGCTTAGCGGCGGGACAGGGGGCCAAAAACATTCAGTACTTC
CDR3 protein: CASSLAAGQGAKNIQYF

V gene: TRBV27
J gene: TRBJ2-7
D gene: -
clone size: once
CDR3 DNA: TGTGCCAGCAGTACCAAACTACAGGGTAGCACCGCGTACGAGCAGTACTTC
CDR3 protein: CASSTKLQGSTAYEQYF

V gene: TRBV2
J gene: TRBJ2-1
D gene: -
clone size: -
CDR3 DNA: TGTGCCAGCAGTGAACTCCGGGTCTCCTACAATGAGCAGTTCTTC
CDR3 protein: CASSELRVSYNEQFF

V gene: TRBV9
J gene: TRBJ2-7
D gene: TRBD1
clone size: -
CDR3 DNA: TGTGCCAGCAGCGTAGCTCCCGGACAGGGGTACGAGCAGTACTTC
CDR3 protein: CASSVAPGQGYEQYF

V gene: TRBV27
J gene: TRBJ2-6
D gene: -
clone size: -
CDR3 DNA: TGTGCCAGCAGACCCCTTGGCCCTGGGGCCAACGTCCTGACTTTC
CDR3 protein: CASRPLGPGANVLTF

V gene: TRBV30
J gene: TRBJ2-5
D gene: -
clone size: -
CDR3 DNA: TGTGCCTGGAGTGTGAATCGGGGGGAGACCCAGTACTTC
CDR3 protein: CAWSVNRGETQYF

V gene: TRBV4-1
J gene: TRBJ2-1
D gene: TRBD2
clone size: -
CDR3 DNA: TGCGCCAGCAGCCCACCGGGACTAGCGGGAGGGGGTGAGCAGTTCTTC
CDR3 protein: CASSPPGLAGGGEQFF

V gene: TRBV5-1
J gene: TRBJ2-7
D gene: TRBD2
clone size: -
CDR3 DNA: TGCGCCAGCAGCTTGGGGCTAGCGGGACGCGAGCAGTACTTC
CDR3 protein: CASSLGLAGREQYF

V gene: TRBV7-9
J gene: TRBJ2-3
D gene: -
clone size: -
CDR3 DNA: TGTGCCAGCAGCTTAGACTATTCACGGGATACGCAGTATTTT
CDR3 protein: CASSLDYSRDTQYF

V gene: TRBV19
J gene: TRBJ2-4
D gene: -
clone size: -
CDR3 DNA: TGTGCCACCTCCCGGGACTTCGGAAACATTCAGTACTTC
CDR3 protein: CATSRDFGNIQYF

V gene: TRBV5-4
J gene: TRBJ2-3
D gene: -
clone size: -
CDR3 DNA: TGTGCCAGCAGCTTGGGAGAGAGCACAGATACGCAGTATTTT
CDR3 protein: CASSLGESTDTQYF

V gene: TRBV5-1
J gene: TRBJ2-7
D gene: -
clone size: once
CDR3 DNA: TGCGCCAGCAGCTTGGGAGGGGGAGATTCCTACGAGCAGTACTTC
CDR3 protein: CASSLGGGDSYEQYF

V gene: TRBV7-2
J gene: TRBJ2-1
D gene: TRBD2
clone size: -
CDR3 DNA: TGTGCCAGCAGCTTAGCTTTCAGCGGGAGATACAATGAGCAGTTCTTC
CDR3 protein: CASSLAFSGRYNEQFF

V gene: TRBV3-1/TRBV3-2
J gene: TRBJ2-7
D gene: TRBD2
clone size: -
CDR3 DNA: TGTGCCAGCAGCCAAGAGATACCGGGACTAGCGGACTCCTACGAGCAGTACTTC
CDR3 protein: CASSQEIPGLADSYEQYF

V gene: TRBV5-5
J gene: TRBJ2-1
D gene: TRBD2
clone size: -
CDR3 DNA: TGTGCCAGCAGCTTGCTAGCGGGAGGGGGCGATGAGCAGTTCTTC
CDR3 protein: CASSLLAGGGDEQFF

V gene: TRBV25-1
J gene: TRBJ2-3
D gene: TRBD2
clone size: -
CDR3 DNA: TGTGCCAGCAGCGAGGTAGGGACTAGCGGCACAGATACGCAGTATTTT
CDR3 protein: CASSEVGTSGTDTQYF

V gene: TRBV6-5
J gene: TRBJ1-6
D gene: -
clone size: -
CDR3 DNA: TGTGCCAGCAGATTAGGGGATTCACCCCTCCACTTT
CDR3 protein: CASRLGDSPLHF

V gene: TRBV2
J gene: TRBJ2-1
D gene: -
clone size: -
CDR3 DNA: TGTGCCAGCAGTGGTGACAGGTACAATGAGCAGTTCTTC
CDR3 protein: CASSGDRYNEQFF

V gene: TRBV4-1
J gene: TRBJ2-2
D gene: TRBD2
clone size: -
CDR3 DNA: TGCGCCAGCAGCCAACTATGGCGGGGGAAAAACACCGGGGAGCTGTTTTTT
CDR3 protein: CASSQLWRGKNTGELFF

V gene: TRBV2
J gene: TRBJ1-5
D gene: TRBD1
clone size: -
CDR3 DNA: TGTGCCAGCGGGACAGTCGGTGGCCAGCCCCAGCATTTT
CDR3 protein: CASGTVGGQPQHF

V gene: TRBV7-9
J gene: TRBJ1-6
D gene: -
clone size: -
CDR3 DNA: TGTGCCAGCAGCTTAGCCCTGGACATATGGTGGAATTCACCCCTCCACTTT
CDR3 protein: CASSLALDIWWNSPLHF

V gene: TRBV2
J gene: TRBJ2-5
D gene: -
clone size: few
CDR3 DNA: TGTGCCAGCAGAGGTGACTACCAAGGCCCCCAGGAGACCCAGTACTTC
CDR3 protein: CASRGDYQGPQETQYF

V gene: TRBV24-1
J gene: TRBJ2-5
D gene: TRBD1
clone size: -
CDR3 DNA: TGTGCCACCAGTGATTTCCTAACAGGGGTCGAGACCCAGTACTTC
CDR3 protein: CATSDFLTGVETQYF

V gene: TRBV9
J gene: TRBJ2-7
D gene: TRBD1
clone size: -
CDR3 DNA: TGTGCCAGCAGCCCAACAACGGGACAGGGGCAGCACGAGCAGTACTTC
CDR3 protein: CASSPTTGQGQHEQYF

V gene: TRBV5-1
J gene: TRBJ2-5
D gene: TRBD1
clone size: once
CDR3 DNA: TGCGCCAGCAGCTCTCGCGGGGCAACAGGGGGCGCGTGGGAGACCCAGTACTTC
CDR3 protein: CASSSRGATGGAWETQYF

V gene: TRBV5-6
J gene: TRBJ1-1
D gene: -
clone size: -
CDR3 DNA: TGTGCCAGCAGCCCGGGGGTGGGACGCGTGCCTGAAGCTTTCTTT
CDR3 protein: CASSPGVGRVPEAFF

V gene: TRBV11-2
J gene: TRBJ2-2
D gene: -
clone size: -
CDR3 DNA: TGTGCCAGCAGCCCCAGGGCTCGAAACACCGGGGAGCTGTTTTTT
CDR3 protein: CASSPRARNTGELFF

V gene: TRBV11-2
J gene: TRBJ1-1
D gene: TRBD1
clone size: -
CDR3 DNA: TGTGCCAGCAGCTTAATTGGGACAGGGGGCGTGATGACTGAAGCTTTCTTT
CDR3 protein: CASSLIGTGGVMTEAFF

V gene: TRBV18
J gene: TRBJ1-1
D gene: -
clone size: -
CDR3 DNA: TGTGCCAGCTCACCGACACTTACGAACACTGAAGCTTTCTTT
CDR3 protein: CASSPTLTNTEAFF

V gene: TRBV6-4
J gene: TRBJ2-2
D gene: TRBD1
clone size: once
CDR3 DNA: TGTGCCAGCAGGGGCGTGGCAGGGGGCTCCGGGGAGCTGTTTTTT
CDR3 protein: CASRGVAGGSGELFF

V gene: TRBV19
J gene: TRBJ2-1
D gene: -
clone size: once
CDR3 DNA: TGTGCCAGTCGTTTTCCTTATACTAGGGAGCAGTTCTTC
CDR3 protein: CASRFPYTREQFF

V gene: TRBV28
J gene: TRBJ1-1
D gene: TRBD1
clone size: -
CDR3 DNA: TGTGCCAGCAAATTGGACAGGGCCATGAACACTGAAGCTTTCTTT
CDR3 protein: CASKLDRAMNTEAFF

V gene: TRBV9
J gene: TRBJ2-5
D gene: TRBD1
clone size: -
CDR3 DNA: TGTGCCAGCAGCGTGATATGGACAGGGGGACAAGAGACCCAGTACTTC
CDR3 protein: CASSVIWTGGQETQYF

V gene: TRBV18
J gene: TRBJ2-3
D gene: -
clone size: -
CDR3 DNA: TGTGCCAGCTCACCGGAGGGTTGGGATACGCAGTATTTT
CDR3 protein: CASSPEGWDTQYF

V gene: TRBV6-5
J gene: TRBJ1-2
D gene: TRBD1
clone size: -
CDR3 DNA: TGTGCCAGCAGTTATTCGACAGGGTTCGATGGCTACACCTTC
CDR3 protein: CASSYSTGFDGYTF

V gene: TRBV3-1/TRBV3-2
J gene: TRBJ2-7
D gene: TRBD1
clone size: -
CDR3 DNA: TGTGCCAGCAGCCAGACAGGGGGCTCCTCCTACGAGCAGTACTTC
CDR3 protein: CASSQTGGSSYEQYF

V gene: TRBV4-1
J gene: TRBJ1-4
D gene: TRBD1
clone size: -
CDR3 DNA: TGCGCCAGCAGCCAATCCAGGGGGGCTAATGAAAAACTGTTTTTT
CDR3 protein: CASSQSRGANEKLFF

V gene: TRBV7-2
J gene: TRBJ2-6
D gene: TRBD1
clone size: -
CDR3 DNA: TGTGCCAGCAGCCTCCGACAGGGCCACGCGGGGGCCAACGTCCTGACTTTC
CDR3 protein: CASSLRQGHAGANVLTF

V gene: TRBV5-1
J gene: TRBJ1-1
D gene: TRBD1
clone size: -
CDR3 DNA: TGCGCCAGCAGCGAACAGGGGGTCGGGGGTTTGAACACTGAAGCTTTCTTT
CDR3 protein: CASSEQGVGGLNTEAFF

V gene: TRBV7-9
J gene: TRBJ2-7
D gene: TRBD2
clone size: -
CDR3 DNA: TGTGCCAGCAGCTTAAGCGGGAGCTACGAGCAGTACTTC
CDR3 protein: CASSLSGSYEQYF

V gene: TRBV5-1
J gene: TRBJ1-1
D gene: TRBD1
clone size: -
CDR3 DNA: TGCGCCAGCAGCCCAGGGACAGGGGGAATGAACACTGAAGCTTTCTTT
CDR3 protein: CASSPGTGGMNTEAFF

V gene: TRBV7-2
J gene: TRBJ1-5
D gene: TRBD1
clone size: few
CDR3 DNA: TGTGCCAGCAGCTTAATGGGACAGGGCAGTCAGCCCCAGCATTTT
CDR3 protein: CASSLMGQGSQPQHF

V gene: TRBV19
J gene: TRBJ2-3
D gene: TRBD2
clone size: -
CDR3 DNA: TGTGCCAGTAGTAGGAGACTAGCGACAGGCAGAACAGATACGCAGTATTTT
CDR3 protein: CASSRRLATGRTDTQYF